The clone carrying this TCR beta chain was seen more than once but under ten times. The antigen is undetermined. The data were produced by immunoSEQ multiplex PCR, yet TCRdb's version contains in-frame clones alone and is incomplete. The sample shows some 150,000 clones, over 75% of them seen only once. The sample is drawn from a study of T cell responses to AZD1222 COVID-19 vaccine. Whole-study results and caveats: Vaccine-related CD4 TCRs covered spike, predominating at 160-218 and 743-854. Clonal diversity was possibly underestimated; the donors were predominantly white British and more often female.

Pooled together were second doses at about 4 or about 12 weeks. The CDR3 is 15 amino acids. The V gene end was trimmed by 5 bases and the J gene end by 7 bases; junction bases not matched to a gene: 6. Germline V gene data show CDR1 as SGHTA and CDR2 as FQGTGA. The TCR was taken from an adult who received the AZD1222 COVID-19 vaccine. The chain carries TRBV7-3 and TRBJ1-6, with 9 bases aligning to TRBD1. The source material was peripheral blood, sampled 28 days after the second AZD1222 dose. CDR3 in DNA: TGTGCCAGCAGCCGACAGGGGGGTAACAATTCACCCCTCCACTTT. Translating it yields CASSRQGGNNSPLHF.